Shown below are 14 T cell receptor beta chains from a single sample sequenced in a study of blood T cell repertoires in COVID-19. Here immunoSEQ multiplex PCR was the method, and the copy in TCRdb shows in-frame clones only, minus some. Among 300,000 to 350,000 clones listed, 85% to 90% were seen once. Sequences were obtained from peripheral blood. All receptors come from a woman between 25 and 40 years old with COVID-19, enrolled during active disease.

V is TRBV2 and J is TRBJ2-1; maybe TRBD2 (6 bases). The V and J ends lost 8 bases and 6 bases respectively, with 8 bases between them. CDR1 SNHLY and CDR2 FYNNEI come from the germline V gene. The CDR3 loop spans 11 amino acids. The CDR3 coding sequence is TGTGCCAGCGGGAGGTCCAATGAGCAGTTCTTC. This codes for CASGRSNEQFF. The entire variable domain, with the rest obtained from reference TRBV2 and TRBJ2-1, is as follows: EPEVTQTPSHQVTQMGQEVILRCVPISNHLYFYWYRQILGQKVEFLVSFYNNEISEKSEIFDDQFSVERPDGSNFTLKIRSTKLEDSAMYFCASGRSNEQFFGPGTRLTVL.

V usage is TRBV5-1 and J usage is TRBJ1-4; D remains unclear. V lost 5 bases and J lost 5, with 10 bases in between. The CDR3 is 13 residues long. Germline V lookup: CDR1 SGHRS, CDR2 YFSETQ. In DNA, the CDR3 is TGCGCCAGCAGGATGGCTCCAAATGAAAAACTGTTTTTT. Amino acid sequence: CASRMAPNEKLFF.

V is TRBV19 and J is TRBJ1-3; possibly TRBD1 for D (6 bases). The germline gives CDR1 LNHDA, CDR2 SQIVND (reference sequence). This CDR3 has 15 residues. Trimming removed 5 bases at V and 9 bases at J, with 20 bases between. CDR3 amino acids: CASSAQGLLNPTIYF. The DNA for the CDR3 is TGTGCCAGTAGTGCACAGGGTCTTCTGAACCCCACCATATATTTT.

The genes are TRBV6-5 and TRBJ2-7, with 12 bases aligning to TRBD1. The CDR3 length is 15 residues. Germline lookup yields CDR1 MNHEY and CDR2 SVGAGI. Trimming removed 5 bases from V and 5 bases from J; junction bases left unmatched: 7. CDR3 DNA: TGTGCCAGCAGTCCTCGGGACAGGGGGCTAAACGAGCAGTACTTC. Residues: CASSPRDRGLNEQYF.

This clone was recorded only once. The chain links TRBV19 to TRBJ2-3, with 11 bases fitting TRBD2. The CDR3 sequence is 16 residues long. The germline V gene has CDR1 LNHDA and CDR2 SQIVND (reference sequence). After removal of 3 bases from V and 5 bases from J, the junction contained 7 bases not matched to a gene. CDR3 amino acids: CASSMQTSGGLDTQYF. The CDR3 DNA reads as TGTGCCAGTAGTATGCAAACTAGCGGGGGCCTAGATACGCAGTATTTT. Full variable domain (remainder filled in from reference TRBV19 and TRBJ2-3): DGGITQSPKYLFRKEGQNVTLSCEQNLNHDAMYWYRQDPGQGLRLIYYSQIVNDFQKGDIAEGYSVSREKKESFPLTVTSAQKNPTAFYLCASSMQTSGGLDTQYFGPGTRLTVL.

In DNA form, the CDR3 reads TGTGCCAGCAGTTTATCTCCGGGACAGCTTAATTCACCCCTCCACTTT. This gives the protein CASSLSPGQLNSPLHF. The chain links TRBV27 to TRBJ1-6; 7 positions match TRBD1. CDR3 length equals 16 residues. CDR1 is MNHEY, CDR2 SMNVEV, per germline (reference sequence). With 0 bases clipped from V and 6 bases from J, the junction kept 5 bases outside the gene matches.

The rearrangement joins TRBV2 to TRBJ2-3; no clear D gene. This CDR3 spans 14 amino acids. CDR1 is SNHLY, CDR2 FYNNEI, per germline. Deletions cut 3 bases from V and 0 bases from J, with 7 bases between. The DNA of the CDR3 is TGTGCCAGCAGTGACCCTAGAAGCACAGATACGCAGTATTTT. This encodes CASSDPRSTDTQYF.

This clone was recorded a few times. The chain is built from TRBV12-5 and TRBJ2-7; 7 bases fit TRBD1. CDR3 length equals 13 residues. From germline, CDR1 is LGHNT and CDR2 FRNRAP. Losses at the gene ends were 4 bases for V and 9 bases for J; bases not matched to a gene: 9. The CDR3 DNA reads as TGTGCTAGTGGTTCCACACAACACAGGGGGCAGTACTTC. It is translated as CASGSTQHRGQYF.

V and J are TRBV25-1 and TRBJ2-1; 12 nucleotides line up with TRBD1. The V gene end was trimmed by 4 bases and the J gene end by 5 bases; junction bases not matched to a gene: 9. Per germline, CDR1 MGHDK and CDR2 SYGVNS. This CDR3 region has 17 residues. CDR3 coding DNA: TGTGCCAGCAGTGCCGGGACAGGGGGCGAAGTCGACAATGAGCAGTTCTTC. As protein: CASSAGTGGEVDNEQFF.

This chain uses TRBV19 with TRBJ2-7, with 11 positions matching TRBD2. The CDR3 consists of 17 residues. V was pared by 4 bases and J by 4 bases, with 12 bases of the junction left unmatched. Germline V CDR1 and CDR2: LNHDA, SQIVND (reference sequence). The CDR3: CASSTGKLAGGGYEQYF. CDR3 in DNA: TGTGCCAGTAGTACCGGAAAGCTAGCGGGAGGAGGATACGAGCAGTACTTC. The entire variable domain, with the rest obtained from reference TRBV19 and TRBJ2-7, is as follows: DGGITQSPKYLFRKEGQNVTLSCEQNLNHDAMYWYRQDPGQGLRLIYYSQIVNDFQKGDIAEGYSVSREKKESFPLTVTSAQKNPTAFYLCASSTGKLAGGGYEQYFGPGTRLTVT.

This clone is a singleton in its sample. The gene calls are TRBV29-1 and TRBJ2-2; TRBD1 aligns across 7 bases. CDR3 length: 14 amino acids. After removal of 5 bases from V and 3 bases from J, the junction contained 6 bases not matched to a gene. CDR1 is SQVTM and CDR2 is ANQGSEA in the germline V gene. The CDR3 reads CSVSSGTDTGELFF. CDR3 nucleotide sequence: TGCAGCGTTTCCTCCGGGACAGACACCGGGGAGCTGTTTTTT.

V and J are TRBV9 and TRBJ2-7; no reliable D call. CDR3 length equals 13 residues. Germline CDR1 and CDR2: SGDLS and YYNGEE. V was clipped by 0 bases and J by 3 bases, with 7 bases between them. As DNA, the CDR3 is TGTGCCAGCAGCGTAGGTCCAAACTACGAGCAGTACTTC. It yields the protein CASSVGPNYEQYF.

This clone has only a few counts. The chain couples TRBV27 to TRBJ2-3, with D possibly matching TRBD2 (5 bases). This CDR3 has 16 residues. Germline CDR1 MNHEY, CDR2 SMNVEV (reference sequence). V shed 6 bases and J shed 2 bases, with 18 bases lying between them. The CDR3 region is CASRRASSAYTDTQYF. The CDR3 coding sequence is TGTGCCAGCAGGAGGGCGAGTAGCGCCTACACAGATACGCAGTATTTT.

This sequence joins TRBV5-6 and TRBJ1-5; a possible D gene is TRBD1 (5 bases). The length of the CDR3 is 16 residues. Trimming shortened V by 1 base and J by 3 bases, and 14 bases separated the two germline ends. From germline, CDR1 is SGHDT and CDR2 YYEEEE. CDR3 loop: CASSLYGGGNNQPQHF. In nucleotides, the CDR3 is TGTGCCAGCAGCTTGTATGGGGGAGGGAACAATCAGCCCCAGCATTTT.